This T cell receptor beta chain originates from a study of metastatic and nonmetastatic thyroid tumors. This clone has ten or more counts. Antigen specificity is unknown. TCRdb ran MiXCR on the PCR reads. The repertoire holds about 59,000 clones, with 15% to 20% as singletons. Findings of the study overall: Benign nodules reportedly had significantly lower TCR beta diversity than malignant thyroid tumors in blood and tumor.

All patients were treatment-naive before thyroid surgery. The V and J ends lost 0 bases and 2 bases, in that order; junction bases with no gene match: 5. Germline CDR1 MDHEN, CDR2 SYDVKM. This CDR3 is built from 18 residues. Source material: blood. The chain uses TRBV28 and TRBJ2-3; TRBD2 matches at 13 bases. The sequence derives from a male donor with papillary thyroid cancer or a benign thyroid nodule (not recorded which). Some clones in this sample may be carry-over from other donors' samples. CDR3 in amino acids: CASSLWLGLAGPTDTQYF. In DNA form, the CDR3 reads TGTGCCAGCAGTTTATGGCTGGGACTAGCGGGACCCACAGATACGCAGTATTTT.